This is a list of T cell receptor beta chains from one sample in a study of blood T cell repertoires in COVID-19. Method: immunoSEQ multiplex PCR; TCRdb's copy keeps in-frame clones and lacks some. The sample records 140,000 to 150,000 clones, approximately 90% being singletons. Material: PBMCs or T cells enriched from blood (not recorded which). These TCRs come from a man in his fifties or sixties who had recovered from COVID-19. Both conserved end residues are part of each CDR3. A D gene is named only where the DNA matches it firmly. Expanded clones get a size class; other rows say once, few or many, or leave the size out.

J gene: TRBJ2-3; D gene: .; clone size: .; V gene: TRBV5-1; CDR3 protein: CASRIAGTDTQYF; CDR3 DNA: TGCGCCAGCCGTATTGCGGGCACAGATACGCAGTATTTT
J gene: TRBJ1-4; D gene: .; clone size: .; V gene: TRBV10-3; CDR3 protein: CAIRGLTNEKLFF; CDR3 DNA: TGTGCCATCAGGGGGCTAACTAATGAAAAACTGTTTTTT
J gene: TRBJ1-2; D gene: .; clone size: few; V gene: TRBV3-1/TRBV3-2; CDR3 protein: CASSSSEGIVYGYTF; CDR3 DNA: TGTGCCAGCAGCTCAAGCGAGGGCATTGTCTATGGCTACACCTTC
J gene: TRBJ2-3; D gene: TRBD2; clone size: .; V gene: TRBV6-5; CDR3 protein: CASGGLAGVDTQYF; CDR3 DNA: TGTGCCAGCGGGGGTCTAGCGGGAGTAGATACGCAGTATTTT
J gene: TRBJ2-7; D gene: .; clone size: .; V gene: TRBV5-1; CDR3 protein: CASSSLGEAHEQYF; CDR3 DNA: TGCGCCAGCAGCTCCCTAGGGGAGGCCCACGAGCAGTACTTC
J gene: TRBJ2-6; D gene: .; clone size: .; V gene: TRBV5-8; CDR3 protein: CANPSRGNGANVLTF; CDR3 DNA: TGTGCCAACCCCTCTCGGGGAAACGGGGCCAACGTCCTGACTTTC
J gene: TRBJ1-2; D gene: TRBD1; clone size: .; V gene: TRBV11-2; CDR3 protein: CASKTTGGHYGYTF; CDR3 DNA: TGTGCCAGCAAGACGACAGGGGGGCACTATGGCTACACCTTC
J gene: TRBJ2-7; D gene: TRBD2; clone size: few; V gene: TRBV28; CDR3 protein: CASNLAGGPHEQYF; CDR3 DNA: TGTGCCAGCAACCTAGCGGGAGGGCCCCACGAGCAGTACTTC
J gene: TRBJ1-2; D gene: .; clone size: .; V gene: TRBV9; CDR3 protein: CASSGDHRIYGYTF; CDR3 DNA: TGTGCCAGCAGCGGTGACCACAGGATTTATGGCTACACCTTC
J gene: TRBJ2-3; D gene: .; clone size: .; V gene: TRBV24-1; CDR3 protein: CATSDQPMTDTSTDTQYF; CDR3 DNA: TGTGCCACCAGTGATCAACCCATGACAGATACTAGCACAGATACGCAGTATTTT
J gene: TRBJ1-2; D gene: .; clone size: once; V gene: TRBV19; CDR3 protein: CASSTGYGYTF; CDR3 DNA: TGTGCCAGTTCAACAGGGTATGGCTACACCTTC
J gene: TRBJ2-1; D gene: .; clone size: .; V gene: TRBV29-1; CDR3 protein: CSVVYSYNEQFF; CDR3 DNA: TGCAGCGTTGTCTATTCCTACAATGAGCAGTTCTTC
J gene: TRBJ2-6; D gene: .; clone size: .; V gene: TRBV6-2/TRBV6-3; CDR3 protein: CASSLIFSGANVLTF; CDR3 DNA: TGTGCCAGCAGTTTAATTTTCTCTGGGGCCAACGTCCTGACTTTC